Listed here are 9 T cell receptor beta chains from one sample, sequenced in a study of cytomegalovirus exposure and HLA in healthy donors. Both 60 Vbeta primers and 13 Jbeta primers went into the PCR. TCRdb's table, derived via immunoSEQ multiplex PCR, lists solely in-frame clones and lacks some. The repertoire includes roughly 120,000 clones, roughly 78% of them detected once, and approximately 1.3% sits in the top ten. Specimen: PBMCs. The origin of the receptors is a woman in her 30s in good health and CMV-seronegative.

The chain uses TRBV7-3 and TRBJ2-5, with D perhaps TRBD2 (7 bases). The CDR3 covers 15 residues. V dropped 2 bases and J dropped 5 bases, with 15 bases sitting between them. Germline V lookup: CDR1 SGHTA, CDR2 FQGTGA. CDR3 in amino acids: CASSLGGGAGETQYF. The CDR3 DNA reads as TGTGCCAGCAGCTTAGGTGGGGGGGCCGGGGAGACCCAGTACTTC.

The CDR3 DNA is TGTGCCAGCAGCTTGGCGCTTCGTGACATTGAAGAAAAACTGTTTTTT. This codes for CASSLALRDIEEKLFF. V and J are TRBV5-6 and TRBJ1-4; D is undetermined. Trimming removed 0 bases from V and 8 bases from J, with 17 bases in between. Germline V gene sequence: CDR1 SGHDT, CDR2 YYEEEE. The CDR3 extends over 16 amino acids.

The chain carries TRBV18 and TRBJ2-7; D is unclear. Germline CDR1 is KGHSH and CDR2 is LQKENI. The CDR3 is 15 amino acids. V was trimmed by 3 bases and J by 2 bases, leaving 14 bases between them. The DNA for the CDR3 is TGTGCCAGCTCACCCGTGAGAACGCAAACCTACGAGCAGTACTTC. This sequence encodes CASSPVRTQTYEQYF.

The chain combines TRBV27 with TRBJ1-2, with TRBD1 matching over 7 bases. Looked up from germline, CDR1 is MNHEY and CDR2 is SMNVEV (reference sequence). There are 13 residues in the CDR3. Losses at the gene ends were 6 bases for V and 2 bases for J; bases not matched to a gene: 3. CDR3 in amino acids: CASRRTGNYGYTF. CDR3 nucleotides: TGTGCCAGCAGAAGGACAGGCAACTATGGCTACACCTTC.

The rearrangement uses TRBV29-1 and TRBJ2-1, with D unresolved. Germline CDR1 reads SQVTM; CDR2 reads ANQGSEA. Trimming shortened V by 7 bases and J by 2 bases, and 12 bases separated the two germline ends. CDR3 length: 13 residues. DNA of the CDR3: TGCAGCGGATCAGGCGCCCCCTACAATGAGCAGTTCTTC. Translating gives CSGSGAPYNEQFF.

CDR3 nucleotides: TGTGCCTGGACCAAGACCCTCGGACAGGCCGGAAACACCATATATTTT. This sequence encodes CAWTKTLGQAGNTIYF. The V call is TRBV30, the J call TRBJ1-3, with 7 bases aligning to TRBD1. V shed 4 bases, J shed 4 bases, and the junction held 13 bases outside the gene matches. The CDR3 contains 16 residues. Looked up from germline, CDR1 is GTSNPN and CDR2 is SVGIG (reference sequence).

In this sample, this clone turned up once. This sequence joins TRBV9 and TRBJ2-5; TRBD2 agrees at 9 bases. CDR3 size: 13 residues. V shed 7 bases and J 4 bases; nucleotides not matched to a gene: 5. Germline V gene lookup returns CDR1 SGDLS and CDR2 YYNGEE. CDR3 loop: CASSGGRGETQYF. The CDR3 DNA reads as TGTGCCAGCTCTGGCGGGAGGGGAGAGACCCAGTACTTC.

This clone was detected only once. V gene TRBV4-1 combines with J gene TRBJ2-7; D possibly corresponds to TRBD2 (5 bases). The CDR3 sequence is 15 residues long. V was cut by 6 bases and J by 6 bases, with 21 bases left in between. The germline V gene encodes CDR1 MGHRA and CDR2 YSYEKL. CDR3 coding DNA: TGCGCCAGCAGACCAACTAGTTACGAGGTGTCCGAGCAGTACTTC. Translating gives CASRPTSYEVSEQYF.

This sequence joins TRBV11-2 and TRBJ2-7, with D possibly being TRBD2 (7 bases). V lost 5 bases and J lost 4, with 21 bases in between. The CDR3 sequence is 16 residues long. Per germline, CDR1 SGHAT and CDR2 FQNNGV. The CDR3 nucleotides read TGTGCCAGCAGCACCGCGGGGGCCGTGGGTTCTTACGAGCAGTACTTC. Translating gives CASSTAGAVGSYEQYF. The full variable domain, its missing parts supplied by reference TRBV11-2 and TRBJ2-7, is EAGVAQSPRYKIIEKRQSVAFWCNPISGHATLYWYQQILGQGPKLLIQFQNNGVVDDSQLPKDRFSAERLKGVDSTLKIQPAKLEDSAVYLCASSTAGAVGSYEQYFGPGTRLTVT.